These 15 T cell receptor beta chains were sequenced from one sample in a study of monozygotic twins with inflammatory bowel disease. TCRdb processed the 5' RACE reads again and assigns one entry to each CDR3 protein, with no DNA. Here the sample table reports 350,000 to 500,000 distinct CDR3 sequences. The sample was blood. The receptor source for this set is a human donor with ulcerative colitis or Crohn's disease, or a healthy co-twin of an affected twin (not recorded which).

This chain joins TRBV25-1 and TRBJ2-2. Germline values: CDR1 MGHDK, CDR2 SYGVNS. CDR3 size: 12 residues. The CDR3 reads CASSQLTGELFF.

CDR3 protein: CAWSLRGMRKEQYF. J is TRBJ2-7 and V is TRBV30; TCRdb picks TRBD2, but there is no DNA to check that call. In germline, CDR1 is GTSNPN, CDR2 SVGIG (reference sequence). This CDR3 is built from 14 residues. Based on the CDR3 plus reference TRBV30 and TRBJ2-7, the full variable domain is SQTIHQWPATLVQPVGSPLSLECTVEGTSNPNLYWYRQAAGRGLQLLFYSVGIGQISSEVPQNLSASRPQDRQFILSSKKLLLSDSGFYLCAWSLRGMRKEQYFGPGTRLTVT.

The CDR3 region is CASSQGGQGATGELFF. The chain is built from TRBV4-3 and TRBJ2-2; TCRdb returns TRBD1, unconfirmable since there is no DNA. Germline lookup yields CDR1 LGHNA and CDR2 YSLEER. CDR3 length equals 16 residues.

The chain is built from TRBV12-3 or TRBV12-4 and TRBJ1-6; TCRdb indicates TRBD1, and absent DNA this call remains unverified. This CDR3 comprises 15 residues. The CDR3 protein is CASSRQGAYNSPLHF.

V is TRBV4-3 and J is TRBJ2-3; TCRdb lists TRBD1, though no DNA is available to test this call. The V gene's germline CDR1 is LGHNA and CDR2 YSLEER. The CDR3 covers 14 residues. The CDR3 loop reads CASSLIGVPDTQYF.

The V call is TRBV7-2, the J call TRBJ2-3. The CDR3 consists of 15 residues. Germline V gives CDR1 SGHTA, CDR2 FQGNSA. CDR3 loop: CASSLAGSYTDTQYF. The variable domain in full, with the rest retrieved from reference TRBV7-2 and TRBJ2-3, is GAGVSQSPSNKVTEKGKDVELRCDPISGHTALYWYRQSLGQGLEFLIYFQGNSAPDKSGLPSDRFSAERTGGSVSTLTIQRTQQEDSAVYLCASSLAGSYTDTQYFGPGTRLTVL.

This sequence joins TRBV2 and TRBJ1-5; there is no DNA to check the TCRdb D call of TRBD1. CDR3 length: 16 residues. Germline V CDR1 and CDR2: SNHLY, FYNNEI. CDR3 sequence reads: CASILDRVLGNQPQHF.

The V and J genes are TRBV6-1 and TRBJ2-3; TCRdb's D gene call, TRBD1, goes unchecked for lack of DNA. The CDR3 length is 14 residues. CDR1 and CDR2 (germline): MNHNS, SASEGT. The chain's CDR3 is CASNQAGAADTQYF.

The CDR3 spells CSARAGQIIYGYTF. The chain combines TRBV20-1 with TRBJ1-2; the D call of TRBD1 rests on TCRdb alone, since no DNA is present to check it. Germline V CDR1 and CDR2: DFQATT, SNEGSKA (reference sequence). This CDR3 has 14 residues.

The chain has TRBV10-3 and TRBJ2-3; TCRdb picks TRBD2, but there is no DNA to check that call. This CDR3 contains 15 residues. Germline V CDR1 and CDR2: ENHRY, SYGVKD. CDR3 sequence reads: CAISRLAGGPGTQYF.

The chain is built from TRBV12-3 or TRBV12-4 and TRBJ1-5; TCRdb picks TRBD1, but there is no DNA to check that call. The CDR3 length is 15 residues. The CDR3 spells CASSFDREGNQPQHF.

The chain employs TRBV11-2 and TRBJ2-7; checking the TCRdb D call of TRBD2 is not possible without DNA. Germline CDR1 SGHAT, CDR2 FQNNGV. The CDR3 spans 13 residues. The CDR3 reads CASSSGLAREQYF.

The chain couples TRBV12-3 or TRBV12-4 to TRBJ1-4; as DNA is missing, the TRBD1 call by TCRdb cannot be tested. This CDR3 is 14 amino acids long. The CDR3 is CASSFGQGFEKLFF.

The V call is TRBV7-2, the J call TRBJ2-5. Germline V CDR1 and CDR2: SGHTA, FQGNSA. CDR3 length equals 12 residues. The CDR3: CASRIGQETQYF.

The V call is TRBV28, the J call TRBJ2-1; TCRdb's assignment of TRBD1 cannot be checked, as there is no DNA. This CDR3 has 12 residues. In germline, CDR1 is MDHEN, CDR2 SYDVKM. CDR3 residues: CASSITQDVTFF.